The 11 T cell receptor beta chains below come from one sample, sequenced in a study of breast tumors, draining lymph nodes, adjacent tissues. Breast cancer patients provided tissue from their axillary draining lymph nodes. TCRdb reprocessed the multiplex PCR reads via MiXCR and lists one record per CDR3 protein. The table lists under 250,000 distinct CDR3 sequences, 32% of them singletons. The material sequenced was axillary lymph node tissue. These TCRs come from a female donor with breast cancer. Some clones in this sample may be carry-over from other donors' samples.

This clonotype was found many times. This rearrangement joins TRBV3-1 to TRBJ2-5; no reliable D call. Trimming stripped 2 bases from V and 9 bases from J, with 10 bases between. CDR1 is LGHDT and CDR2 is YNNKEL in the germline V gene (reference sequence). The CDR3 covers 12 residues. CDR3 nucleotides: TGTGCCAGCAGCCAAAGCCCGGCGGCCCAGTACTTC. Its protein is CASSQSPAAQYF.

Here the CDR3 reads CASSLGSVRNTEAFF. CDR3 bases: TGTGCCAGCAGCTTAGGATCGGTTAGGAACACTGAAGCTTTCTTT. This chain uses TRBV7-2 with TRBJ1-1; D is ambiguous. Germline V CDR1 and CDR2: SGHTA, FQGNSA. The V gene lost 1 base and the J gene lost 1 base, with 10 bases spanning the gap. The CDR3 sequence is 15 residues long.

The chain carries TRBV3-1 and TRBJ1-1, with a weak D call TRBD1 (5 bases). The CDR3 length is 16 residues. The V end was cut by 0 bases, the J end by 1 base, with 12 bases between. The germline V gene encodes CDR1 LGHDT and CDR2 YNNKEL (reference sequence). CDR3 nucleotide sequence: TGTGCCAGCAGCCAAGAATTGGGGGTTACGAACACTGAAGCTTTCTTT. As protein: CASSQELGVTNTEAFF.

This clonotype was observed at least ten times. The chain uses TRBV19 and TRBJ1-5, with D tentatively TRBD1 (5 bases). The V end was cut by 9 bases, the J end by 7 bases, with 13 bases between. This CDR3 spans 12 amino acids. CDR1 is LNHDA, CDR2 SQIVND, per germline (reference sequence). The CDR3 nucleotides read TGTGCCAGCTCGAGGGGACGGCAGCCCCAGCATTTT. Encoded protein: CASSRGRQPQHF.

This clonotype appeared many times. The chain recombines TRBV6-1 with TRBJ2-3; D not certain. The germline V gene encodes CDR1 MNHNS and CDR2 SASEGT. V was clipped by 0 bases and J by 1 base, with 8 bases between them. This CDR3 comprises 15 residues. Here the CDR3 reads CASSEAWGGTDTQYF. CDR3 DNA: TGTGCCAGCAGTGAAGCGTGGGGTGGCACAGATACGCAGTATTTT.

This clonotype occurred a few times. The rearrangement joins TRBV12-3 or TRBV12-4 to TRBJ1-1, with unresolved D. V dropped 5 bases and J dropped 5 bases, with 18 bases sitting between them. This CDR3 region has 15 residues. CDR3 DNA: TGTGCCAGCAGTCACCTGGGCCCCATCCTGACTGAAGCTTTCTTT. It specifies CASSHLGPILTEAFF.

The chain combines TRBV6-2 or TRBV6-3 with TRBJ2-7; D not certain. CDR3 length: 15 amino acids. The germline V gene encodes CDR1 MNHEY and CDR2 SVGEGT. V lost 5 bases to trimming and J lost 7 bases, with 21 bases between them. CDR3 protein: CASSHDRGIEYEQYF. The CDR3 DNA reads as TGTGCCAGCAGTCACGACCGCGGAATAGAATATGAGCAGTACTTC.

Only one count was recorded for this clonotype. DNA of the CDR3: TGTGCCAGCAGCTTATTAGGGACACCAATCTATGGCTACACCTTC. Amino acids: CASSLLGTPIYGYTF. This chain joins TRBV7-3 and TRBJ1-2, with D possibly TRBD1 on 6 matching bases. Germline values: CDR1 SGHTA, CDR2 FQGTGA. Trimming removed 2 bases at V and 4 bases at J, with 14 bases between. CDR3 length: 15 residues.

In its sample, this clonotype was seen many times. This chain uses TRBV6-1 with TRBJ2-1, with TRBD2 identical over 11 bases. CDR1 MNHNS and CDR2 SASEGT come from the germline V gene. V gave up 3 bases and J gave up 4 bases; unmatched junction bases: 8. CDR3 length: 17 amino acids. The CDR3 bases are TGTGCCAGCAGTGACCCCAACCTAGCGGGAGGATACAATGAGCAGTTCTTC. The encoded protein is CASSDPNLAGGYNEQFF.

Remarks on this clonotype: This may be a read error, as it is one base from a much larger clone. Here the CDR3 omits its conserved ending phenylalanine or tryptophan, so a read error is the likely source. The CDR3 loop reads CASSPQGPVGYTL. The CDR3 DNA is TGTGCCAGCAGTCCACAGGGTCCGGTTGGCTACACCCTC. The rearrangement joins TRBV27 to TRBJ1-2, with D possibly matching TRBD1 (6 bases). The CDR3 sequence is 13 residues long. Trimming removed 5 bases from V and 7 bases from J, with 14 bases in between. Germline V gene lookup returns CDR1 MNHEY and CDR2 SMNVEV (reference sequence).

There are many counts of this clonotype. The chain combines TRBV14 with TRBJ2-7, with 11 positions matching TRBD2. Germline V gene data show CDR1 as SGHDN and CDR2 as FVKESK. J gave up 3 bases and V 4 bases, and 5 bases lay outside the gene matches. CDR3 size: 15 residues. CDR3 bases: TGTGCCAGCAGCCCAACTAGCGGGAGTATCTACGAGCAGTACTTC. Protein: CASSPTSGSIYEQYF.